A selection of T cell receptor beta chains follows, all from one sample in a study of blood T cells in healthy people across ages. TCRdb reprocessed the 5' RACE reads via MiXCR and lists one record per CDR3 protein. The data contain more than 1.4 million distinct CDR3 sequences, around 42% of them singletons. What was sequenced was blood. These receptors were taken from a woman between 18 and 29 years old in good health. The CDR3 runs from the conserved cysteine through the conserved F or W. A D gene is named only where the DNA matches it firmly. The size field is filled for only some rows; it gives once, few, many or a size class.

clone size	J gene	D gene	V gene	CDR3 DNA	CDR3 protein
NA	TRBJ1-1	NA	TRBV20-1	TGCAGTGCTAGACCGGGACATGCCCCGCTAGCTTTCTTT	CSARPGHAPLAFF
NA	TRBJ2-3	NA	TRBV10-3	TGTGCCATCAGCCCAGGGCCCACAGATACGCAGTATTTT	CAISPGPTDTQYF
few	TRBJ2-1	NA	TRBV15	TGTGCCACCACCGCAGCGACAACCTACAATGAGCAGTTCTTC	CATTAATTYNEQFF
NA	TRBJ2-7	NA	TRBV6-1	TGTGCCAGCAGTGATCGGTTAGCCCCCTCCTACAATGAGCAGTACTTC	CASSDRLAPSYNEQYF
NA	TRBJ1-5	NA	TRBV25-1	TGTGCCAGCAGTGAATATGCAGGGAATCAGCCCCAGCATTTT	CASSEYAGNQPQHF
NA	TRBJ2-1	NA	TRBV29-1	TGCAGCGTTGATTTAGGTGAGCAGTTCTTC	CSVDLGEQFF
NA	TRBJ2-5	NA	TRBV5-1	TGCGCCAGCAGCCTGGGGGGAGGAAGGCGTTGGGAGACCCAGTACTTC	CASSLGGGRRWETQYF
NA	TRBJ2-3	TRBD2	TRBV20-1	TGCAGTGCTAGAGAGCCCAGCGGGGTAGATACGCAGTATTTT	CSAREPSGVDTQYF
NA	TRBJ1-2	TRBD1	TRBV28	TGTGCCAGCAAGGGGACAGGGGGCTGGAATGGCTACACCTTC	CASKGTGGWNGYTF
NA	TRBJ1-1	NA	TRBV6-6	TGTGTCAGCAGTTACTCGAGCTCAAGCCTAGCTGAAGCTTTCTTT	CVSSYSSSSLAEAFF